The rows below give T cell receptor beta chains drawn from one sample of a study of OX40 agonist ivuxolimab in advanced cancers. Generated by immunoSEQ multiplex PCR, the TCRdb table keeps only in-frame clones and is missing some. The sample includes some 25,000 clones, just over 85% of them seen just once. Sequenced material: CD4+ or CD8+ T cells sorted from blood, taken in a trial of the OX40 agonist ivuxolimab. These receptor sequences come from an adult with an advanced solid tumor such as melanoma, head and neck, liver or kidney cancer. Each CDR3 is given with its conserved first and last residue. Each record gives: V gene, D gene, J gene, clone size, CDR3 protein, CDR3 DNA. The D gene is left open where the match is weak. Clone size is given for some rows only: seen once, a few or many times, or a class if the clone is expanded.

v_call: TRBV4-1; d_call: TRBD1; j_call: TRBJ1-6; clone_size: few; cdr3_aa: CASSLGQASPLHF; cdr3_nt: TGCGCCAGCAGCTTGGGACAGGCTTCACCCCTCCACTTT
v_call: TRBV27; d_call: .; j_call: TRBJ2-1; clone_size: .; cdr3_aa: CASKIRGANEQFF; cdr3_nt: TGTGCCAGCAAAATAAGGGGAGCCAATGAGCAGTTCTTC
v_call: TRBV25-1; d_call: .; j_call: TRBJ2-1; clone_size: .; cdr3_aa: CASSPQGNEQFF; cdr3_nt: TGTGCCAGCAGCCCACAGGGTAATGAGCAGTTCTTC
v_call: TRBV19; d_call: .; j_call: TRBJ2-7; clone_size: .; cdr3_aa: CASSMWAGDSYEQYF; cdr3_nt: TGTGCCAGTAGTATGTGGGCAGGGGACTCCTACGAGCAGTACTTC
v_call: TRBV5-1; d_call: .; j_call: TRBJ1-4; clone_size: hyperexpanded; cdr3_aa: CASSLVGAEKLFF; cdr3_nt: TGCGCCAGCAGCTTGGTTGGCGCCGAAAAACTGTTTTTT
v_call: TRBV28; d_call: .; j_call: TRBJ1-1; clone_size: few; cdr3_aa: CASSPKLNTEAFF; cdr3_nt: TGTGCCAGCAGTCCCAAACTGAACACTGAAGCTTTCTTT
v_call: TRBV11-2; d_call: .; j_call: TRBJ2-7; clone_size: once; cdr3_aa: CASSLRSYPYEQYF; cdr3_nt: TGTGCCAGCAGCTTAAGGAGTTATCCCTACGAGCAGTACTTC
v_call: TRBV5-8; d_call: .; j_call: TRBJ2-7; clone_size: .; cdr3_aa: CASKDGYRYEQYF; cdr3_nt: TGTGCCAGCAAGGACGGTTACCGCTACGAGCAGTACTTC
v_call: TRBV6-6; d_call: .; j_call: TRBJ1-5; clone_size: .; cdr3_aa: CASGQPQHF; cdr3_nt: TGTGCCTCGGGCCAGCCCCAGCATTTT
v_call: TRBV14; d_call: TRBD1; j_call: TRBJ1-2; clone_size: .; cdr3_aa: CASSSRTGHTNYGYTF; cdr3_nt: TGTGCCAGCAGCTCCCGGACAGGGCACACGAACTATGGCTACACCTTC
v_call: TRBV7-3; d_call: .; j_call: TRBJ1-2; clone_size: .; cdr3_aa: CASSRDIDYGYTF; cdr3_nt: TGTGCCAGCAGCCGGGACATCGACTATGGCTACACCTTC
v_call: TRBV27; d_call: .; j_call: TRBJ2-1; clone_size: .; cdr3_aa: CASSFVGLYNEQFF; cdr3_nt: TGTGCCAGCAGTTTCGTGGGGCTATACAATGAGCAGTTCTTC
v_call: TRBV6-4; d_call: TRBD2; j_call: TRBJ2-1; clone_size: .; cdr3_aa: CASSNAGGTYNEQFF; cdr3_nt: TGTGCCAGCAGCAACGCGGGGGGAACGTACAATGAGCAGTTCTTC
v_call: TRBV5-5; d_call: .; j_call: TRBJ2-7; clone_size: .; cdr3_aa: CASSFSPGTYEQYF; cdr3_nt: TGTGCCAGCAGCTTCTCCCCTGGGACTTACGAGCAGTACTTC
v_call: TRBV29-1; d_call: .; j_call: TRBJ2-5; clone_size: .; cdr3_aa: CSAASTETQYF; cdr3_nt: TGCAGCGCCGCTAGCACAGAGACCCAGTACTTC
v_call: TRBV6-5; d_call: TRBD1; j_call: TRBJ2-5; clone_size: .; cdr3_aa: CASADRGLETQYF; cdr3_nt: TGTGCCAGCGCCGACAGGGGGCTAGAGACCCAGTACTTC
v_call: TRBV29-1; d_call: TRBD2; j_call: TRBJ2-1; clone_size: few; cdr3_aa: CSVEGSGKLAGEREQFF; cdr3_nt: TGCAGCGTTGAAGGGTCGGGGAAACTAGCGGGAGAACGTGAGCAGTTCTTC
v_call: TRBV5-4; d_call: TRBD1; j_call: TRBJ2-5; clone_size: .; cdr3_aa: CASSSAGGRETQYF; cdr3_nt: TGTGCCAGCAGCTCCGCAGGGGGCCGGGAGACCCAGTACTTC
v_call: TRBV19; d_call: TRBD1; j_call: TRBJ2-2; clone_size: .; cdr3_aa: CASTGQGADTGELFF; cdr3_nt: TGTGCCAGTACCGGACAGGGGGCAGACACCGGGGAGCTGTTTTTT
v_call: TRBV4-1; d_call: TRBD2; j_call: TRBJ2-7; clone_size: .; cdr3_aa: CASSQSRTTASGSYEQYF; cdr3_nt: TGCGCCAGCAGCCAGAGTAGGACAACGGCTAGCGGGAGCTACGAGCAGTACTTC
v_call: TRBV27; d_call: .; j_call: TRBJ2-7; clone_size: once; cdr3_aa: CASSFSAEAYEQYF; cdr3_nt: TGTGCCAGCAGTTTCAGTGCGGAGGCCTACGAGCAGTACTTC
v_call: TRBV30; d_call: .; j_call: TRBJ2-7; clone_size: .; cdr3_aa: CAPRDTEGSYEQYF; cdr3_nt: TGTGCCCCAAGGGACACCGAGGGGTCCTACGAGCAGTACTTC
v_call: TRBV5-6; d_call: TRBD2; j_call: TRBJ2-5; clone_size: .; cdr3_aa: CASSLGLAGGETQYF; cdr3_nt: TGTGCCAGCAGCTTGGGACTAGCGGGCGGGGAGACCCAGTACTTC
v_call: TRBV5-4; d_call: .; j_call: TRBJ2-7; clone_size: .; cdr3_aa: CASSYGACEQYF; cdr3_nt: TGTGCCAGCAGCTACGGGGCATGCGAGCAGTACTTC
v_call: TRBV11-2; d_call: .; j_call: TRBJ2-1; clone_size: .; cdr3_aa: CASSSVGLYNEQFF; cdr3_nt: TGTGCCAGCAGCTCTGTCGGACTGTACAATGAGCAGTTCTTC
v_call: TRBV10-1; d_call: TRBD1; j_call: TRBJ1-2; clone_size: .; cdr3_aa: CASSDRTGANYGYTF; cdr3_nt: TGCGCCAGCAGTGACCGTACAGGGGCTAACTATGGCTACACCTTC
v_call: TRBV9; d_call: TRBD1; j_call: TRBJ1-1; clone_size: .; cdr3_aa: CASSSPIDRGQDTEAFF; cdr3_nt: TGTGCCAGCAGCTCACCGATAGACAGGGGGCAGGACACTGAAGCTTTCTTT
v_call: TRBV5-8; d_call: TRBD1; j_call: TRBJ2-3; clone_size: .; cdr3_aa: CASGRTGTPTDTQYF; cdr3_nt: TGTGCCAGCGGAAGGACAGGAACCCCCACAGATACGCAGTATTTT
v_call: TRBV7-8; d_call: TRBD1; j_call: TRBJ1-3; clone_size: .; cdr3_aa: CASSLVEGASGNTIYF; cdr3_nt: TGTGCCAGCAGCTTAGTGGAGGGGGCCTCTGGAAACACCATATATTTT
v_call: TRBV25-1; d_call: TRBD2; j_call: TRBJ2-1; clone_size: once; cdr3_aa: CASSPAGGDNEQFF; cdr3_nt: TGTGCCAGCAGTCCCGCGGGGGGGGACAATGAGCAGTTCTTC
v_call: TRBV28; d_call: .; j_call: TRBJ2-1; clone_size: .; cdr3_aa: CASRAGPLNEQFF; cdr3_nt: TGTGCCAGCAGGGCGGGACCGTTGAATGAGCAGTTCTTC
v_call: TRBV4-1; d_call: .; j_call: TRBJ2-1; clone_size: .; cdr3_aa: CASSQHAGEQFF; cdr3_nt: TGCGCCAGCAGCCAGCATGCAGGTGAGCAGTTCTTC
v_call: TRBV28; d_call: TRBD1; j_call: TRBJ1-6; clone_size: .; cdr3_aa: CASSWGQGNSPLHF; cdr3_nt: TGTGCCAGCAGTTGGGGACAGGGAAATTCACCCCTCCACTTT
v_call: TRBV5-1; d_call: TRBD2; j_call: TRBJ2-7; clone_size: once; cdr3_aa: CASSWTSGGISEQYF; cdr3_nt: TGCGCCAGCAGCTGGACTAGCGGGGGGATAAGTGAGCAGTACTTC
v_call: TRBV5-8; d_call: .; j_call: TRBJ1-1; clone_size: .; cdr3_aa: CASSPQGAGVEAFF; cdr3_nt: TGTGCCAGCAGCCCACAGGGAGCCGGGGTTGAAGCTTTCTTT
v_call: TRBV5-5; d_call: .; j_call: TRBJ1-5; clone_size: .; cdr3_aa: CASSSLGQPQHF; cdr3_nt: TGTGCCAGCAGCTCCCTAGGTCAGCCCCAGCATTTT
v_call: TRBV15; d_call: TRBD1; j_call: TRBJ2-7; clone_size: .; cdr3_aa: CATSRGQGPYEQYF; cdr3_nt: TGTGCCACCAGCAGAGGACAGGGACCCTACGAGCAGTACTTC
v_call: TRBV6-6; d_call: TRBD1; j_call: TRBJ1-1; clone_size: .; cdr3_aa: CASRRTGTEAFF; cdr3_nt: TGTGCCAGCAGACGGACAGGGACTGAAGCTTTCTTT
v_call: TRBV4-1; d_call: .; j_call: TRBJ1-2; clone_size: .; cdr3_aa: CASSQLTRDGYGYTF; cdr3_nt: TGCGCCAGCAGCCAACTGACCAGGGACGGCTATGGCTACACCTTC
v_call: TRBV19; d_call: .; j_call: TRBJ2-7; clone_size: .; cdr3_aa: CASSIYGTYEQYF; cdr3_nt: TGTGCCAGTAGTATTTACGGAACCTACGAGCAGTACTTC
v_call: TRBV6-1; d_call: TRBD2; j_call: TRBJ2-1; clone_size: .; cdr3_aa: CASSVYSGRASYNEQFF; cdr3_nt: TGTGCCAGCAGTGTTTATAGCGGGAGGGCCTCCTACAATGAGCAGTTCTTC
v_call: TRBV5-1; d_call: .; j_call: TRBJ2-7; clone_size: .; cdr3_aa: CASSLGGITYEQYF; cdr3_nt: TGCGCCAGCAGCTTGGGGGGGATAACCTACGAGCAGTACTTC
v_call: TRBV4-1; d_call: TRBD2; j_call: TRBJ2-1; clone_size: .; cdr3_aa: CASSQTSGSYNEQFF; cdr3_nt: TGCGCCAGCAGCCAGACTAGCGGGTCTTACAATGAGCAGTTCTTC
v_call: TRBV5-1; d_call: .; j_call: TRBJ2-1; clone_size: once; cdr3_aa: CASSLAGPYNEQFF; cdr3_nt: TGCGCCAGCAGCTTGGCGGGACCCTACAATGAGCAGTTCTTC
v_call: TRBV6-1; d_call: .; j_call: TRBJ2-2; clone_size: .; cdr3_aa: CASSESRGGDTGELFF; cdr3_nt: TGTGCCAGCAGTGAAAGTAGGGGCGGGGACACCGGGGAGCTGTTTTTT
v_call: TRBV4-1; d_call: .; j_call: TRBJ2-3; clone_size: .; cdr3_aa: CASSQEDQGEDTQYF; cdr3_nt: TGCGCCAGCAGCCAAGAGGACCAAGGAGAAGATACGCAGTATTTT
v_call: TRBV27; d_call: .; j_call: TRBJ1-2; clone_size: .; cdr3_aa: CASSPSGTGYGYTF; cdr3_nt: TGTGCCAGCAGTCCCTCCGGGACGGGCTATGGCTACACCTTC